The clone carrying this T cell receptor beta chain was seen only a few times. Its specificity is not known. The record originates from a study of T-cell memory formation after mild COVID-19. TCRdb re-analysed the 5' RACE reads in MiXCR, keeping a single row per CDR3 protein. The profile shows approximately 580,000 distinct CDR3 sequences, about a fifth of them singletons. Study observations and caveats: The finding that pre-infection memory included some responding clones suggested that cross-reactive memory joined. Balance between CD4 and CD8 was seen in clones contracting day 15 to 85, and a CD4+ lean was seen in later expanders.

Germline assignment: CDR1 SNHLY and CDR2 FYNNEI. J lost 7 bases, V lost 7 bases, and 9 bases had no gene match. The CDR3 is made up of 15 amino acids. The chain combines TRBV2 with TRBJ2-7, with 14 bases identical to TRBD2. The clonotype originates from an adult woman who had mild COVID-19 (a few samples of this study predate the infection). Cell type and time point are not known. Input material: PBMCs or a T cell subset sorted from them (not recorded which). This CDR3 reads CASTEGLAGAGEQYF. As DNA, the CDR3 is TGTGCCAGCACCGAGGGACTAGCGGGAGCGGGGGAGCAGTACTTC.